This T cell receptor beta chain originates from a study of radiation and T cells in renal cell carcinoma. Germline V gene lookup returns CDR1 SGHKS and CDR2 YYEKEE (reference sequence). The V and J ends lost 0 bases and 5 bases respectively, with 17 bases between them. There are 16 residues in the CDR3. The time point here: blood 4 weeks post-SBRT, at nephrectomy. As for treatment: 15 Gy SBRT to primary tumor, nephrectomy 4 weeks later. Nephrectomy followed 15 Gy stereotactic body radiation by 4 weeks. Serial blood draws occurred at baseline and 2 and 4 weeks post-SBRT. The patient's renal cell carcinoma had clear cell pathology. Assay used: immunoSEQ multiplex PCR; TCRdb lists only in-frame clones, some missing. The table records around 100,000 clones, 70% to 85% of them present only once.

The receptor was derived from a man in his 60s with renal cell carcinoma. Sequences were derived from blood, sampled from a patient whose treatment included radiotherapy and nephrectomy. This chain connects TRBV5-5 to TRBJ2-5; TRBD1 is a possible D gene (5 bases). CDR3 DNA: TGTGCCAGCAGCTTGGGTGGGCTAGGGGCTCGCGAGACCCAGTACTTC. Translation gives CASSLGGLGARETQYF. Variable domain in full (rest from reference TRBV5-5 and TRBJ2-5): DAGVTQSPTHLIKTRGQQVTLRCSPISGHKSVSWYQQVLGQGPQFIFQYYEKEERGRGNFPDRFSARQFPNYSSELNVNALLLGDSALYLCASSLGGLGARETQYFGPGTRLLVL.